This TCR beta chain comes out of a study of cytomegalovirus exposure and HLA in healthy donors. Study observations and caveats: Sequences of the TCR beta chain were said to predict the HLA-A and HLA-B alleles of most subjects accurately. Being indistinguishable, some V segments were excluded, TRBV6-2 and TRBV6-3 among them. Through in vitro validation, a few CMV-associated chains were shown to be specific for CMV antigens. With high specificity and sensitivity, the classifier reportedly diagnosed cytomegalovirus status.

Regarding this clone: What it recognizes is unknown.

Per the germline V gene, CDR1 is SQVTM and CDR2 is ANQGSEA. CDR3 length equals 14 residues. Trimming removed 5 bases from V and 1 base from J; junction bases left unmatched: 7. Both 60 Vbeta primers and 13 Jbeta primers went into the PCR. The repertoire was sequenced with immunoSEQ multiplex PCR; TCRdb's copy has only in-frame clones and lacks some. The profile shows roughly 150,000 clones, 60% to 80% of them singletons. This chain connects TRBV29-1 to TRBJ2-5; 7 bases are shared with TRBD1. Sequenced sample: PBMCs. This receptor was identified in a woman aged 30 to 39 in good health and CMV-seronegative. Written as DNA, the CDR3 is TGCAGCGTTAACACCCGGGACAGCCAAGAGACCCAGTACTTC. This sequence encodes CSVNTRDSQETQYF.